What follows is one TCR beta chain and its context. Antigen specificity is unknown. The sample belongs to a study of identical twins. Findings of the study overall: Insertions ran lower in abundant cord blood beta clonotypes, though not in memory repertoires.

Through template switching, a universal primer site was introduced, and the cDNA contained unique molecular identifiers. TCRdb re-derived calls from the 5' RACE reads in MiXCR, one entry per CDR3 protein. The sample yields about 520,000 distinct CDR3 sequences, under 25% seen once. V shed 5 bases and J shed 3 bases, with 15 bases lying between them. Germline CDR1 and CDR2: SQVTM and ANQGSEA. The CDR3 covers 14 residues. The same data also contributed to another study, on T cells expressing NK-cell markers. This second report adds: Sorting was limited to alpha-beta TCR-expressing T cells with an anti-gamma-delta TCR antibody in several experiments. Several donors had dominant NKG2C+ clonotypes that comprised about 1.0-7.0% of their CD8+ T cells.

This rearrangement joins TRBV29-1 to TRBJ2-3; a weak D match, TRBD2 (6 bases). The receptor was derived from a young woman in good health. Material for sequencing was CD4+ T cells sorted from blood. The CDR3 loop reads CSVLHVRGTDTQYF. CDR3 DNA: TGCAGCGTTCTCCACGTTCGGGGGACAGATACGCAGTATTTT.